This T cell receptor beta chain was sequenced in a study of blood T cell dynamics during melanoma immunotherapy. Regarding time point: pre-treatment baseline. Data came from immunoSEQ multiplex PCR; TCRdb stores just in-frame clones and leaves some out. In the table there are about 22,000 clones, roughly 86% of which are singletons. Sequencing used blood, obtained from a patient treated with checkpoint blockade. The TCR sequence derives from a human donor with melanoma.

The CDR3 DNA reads TGTGCCAGCAGTTTACCAGGACGCCAAGCTTTCTTT. Protein sequence: CASSLPGRQAFF. This chain uses TRBV28 with TRBJ1-1; D remains ambiguous. CDR3 length equals 12 residues. V dropped 2 bases and J dropped 9 bases, with 10 bases sitting between them. Germline CDR1 is MDHEN and CDR2 is SYDVKM.